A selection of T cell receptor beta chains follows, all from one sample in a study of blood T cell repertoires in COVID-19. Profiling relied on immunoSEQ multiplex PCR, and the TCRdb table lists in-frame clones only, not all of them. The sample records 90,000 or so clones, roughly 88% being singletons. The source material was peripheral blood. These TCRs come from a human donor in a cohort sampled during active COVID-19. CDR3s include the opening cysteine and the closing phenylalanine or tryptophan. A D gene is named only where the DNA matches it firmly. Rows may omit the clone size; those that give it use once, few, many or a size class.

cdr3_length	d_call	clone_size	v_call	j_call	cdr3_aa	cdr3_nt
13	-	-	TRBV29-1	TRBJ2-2	CSVFSGNTGELFF	TGCAGCGTTTTTTCAGGGAACACCGGGGAGCTGTTTTTT
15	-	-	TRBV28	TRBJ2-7	CASTGEGTVAYEQYF	TGTGCCAGCACCGGCGAGGGAACTGTAGCGTACGAGCAGTACTTC
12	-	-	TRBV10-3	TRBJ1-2	CAISESEGGYTF	TGTGCCATCAGTGAGTCCGAGGGCGGCTACACCTTC
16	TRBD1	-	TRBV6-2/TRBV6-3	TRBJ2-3	CASSDTGTGVADTQYF	TGTGCCAGCAGTGATACCGGGACAGGAGTTGCAGATACGCAGTATTTT
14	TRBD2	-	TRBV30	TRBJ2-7	CAWSTAGAYYEQYF	TGTGCCTGGAGTACCGCGGGAGCTTATTACGAGCAGTACTTC
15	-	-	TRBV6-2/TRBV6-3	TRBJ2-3	CASSYSQGGTDTQYF	TGTGCCAGCAGTTACTCCCAGGGGGGTACAGATACGCAGTATTTT
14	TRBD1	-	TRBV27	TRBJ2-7	CASIPGQGAYEQYF	TGTGCCAGCATTCCGGGACAGGGGGCCTACGAGCAGTACTTC
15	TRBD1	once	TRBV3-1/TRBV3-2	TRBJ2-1	CASSLDRGLRNEQFF	TGTGCCAGCAGTCTCGACAGGGGGCTTCGCAATGAGCAGTTCTTC
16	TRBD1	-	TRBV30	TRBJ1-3	CACHGQGKVSGNTIYF	TGTGCCTGCCACGGACAGGGAAAAGTTTCTGGAAACACCATATATTTT
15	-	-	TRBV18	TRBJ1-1	CASSPRAGLNTEAFF	TGTGCCAGCTCACCAAGGGCGGGGCTGAACACTGAAGCTTTCTTT
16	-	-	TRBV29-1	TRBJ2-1	CSVTPLAEGLQVEQFF	TGCAGCGTGACCCCACTAGCTGAAGGTTTACAAGTTGAGCAGTTCTTC
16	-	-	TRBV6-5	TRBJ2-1	CASSYSRSSSNNEQFF	TGTGCCAGCAGTTACTCAAGAAGCAGTAGCAACAATGAGCAGTTCTTC
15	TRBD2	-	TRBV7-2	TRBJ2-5	CASSLLAGGRETQYF	TGTGCCAGCAGCTTACTAGCGGGGGGGCGAGAGACCCAGTACTTC
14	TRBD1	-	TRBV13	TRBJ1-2	CASSLGTGVYGYTF	TGTGCCAGCAGCTTAGGCACAGGGGTCTATGGCTACACCTTC
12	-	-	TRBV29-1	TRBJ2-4	CSVGLAKNIQYF	TGCAGCGTTGGTCTAGCCAAAAACATTCAGTACTTC
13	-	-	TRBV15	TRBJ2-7	CATSRDRDNEQYF	TGTGCCACCAGCAGAGACCGCGATAACGAGCAGTACTTC
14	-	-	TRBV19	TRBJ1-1	CASGWTLGNTEAFF	TGTGCCAGTGGCTGGACATTGGGGAACACTGAAGCTTTCTTT
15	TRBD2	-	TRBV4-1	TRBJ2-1	CASSQRAGGFDEQFF	TGCGCCAGCAGCCAGCGGGCGGGGGGGTTTGATGAGCAGTTCTTC
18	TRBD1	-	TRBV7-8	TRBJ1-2	CASSLGRWDRAGRDGYTF	TGTGCCAGCAGCTTAGGACGTTGGGACAGGGCTGGGAGGGATGGCTACACCTTC
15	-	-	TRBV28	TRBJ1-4	CASSLFGVSVEKLFF	TGTGCCAGCAGTTTATTCGGGGTCTCCGTGGAAAAACTGTTTTTT
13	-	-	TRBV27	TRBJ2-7	CASSLGSGYEQYF	TGTGCCAGCAGTTTGGGGAGTGGGTACGAGCAGTACTTC
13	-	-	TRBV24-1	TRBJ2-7	CATSVSGSYEQYF	TGTGCCACCAGTGTATCCGGCTCCTACGAGCAGTACTTC
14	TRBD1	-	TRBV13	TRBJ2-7	CASSSRDRADEQYF	TGTGCCAGCAGCTCACGGGACAGGGCGGACGAGCAGTACTTC
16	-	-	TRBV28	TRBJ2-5	CASSPLTGEVVETQYF	TGTGCCAGCAGTCCTCTCACAGGGGAGGTCGTAGAGACCCAGTACTTC
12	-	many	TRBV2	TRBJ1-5	CASSDRDQPQHF	TGTGCCAGCAGTGACAGGGATCAGCCCCAGCATTTT
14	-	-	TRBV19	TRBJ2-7	CASRGGQAAYEQYF	TGTGCCAGTAGGGGAGGACAGGCCGCCTACGAGCAGTACTTC
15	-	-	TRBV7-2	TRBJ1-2	CASSPGGGVDYGYTF	TGTGCCAGCAGCCCTGGGGGAGGGGTTGACTATGGCTACACCTTC
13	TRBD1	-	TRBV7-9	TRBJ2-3	CASSPRGPDTQYF	TGTGCCAGCAGCCCGAGGGGGCCAGATACGCAGTATTTT
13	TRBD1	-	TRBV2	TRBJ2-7	CASKTGGFNEQYF	TGTGCCAGCAAGACAGGGGGTTTCAACGAGCAGTACTTC
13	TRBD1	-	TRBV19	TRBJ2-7	CASSSRGQVEQYF	TGTGCCAGTAGTAGCAGGGGGCAAGTCGAGCAGTACTTC
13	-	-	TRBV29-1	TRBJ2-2	CSVETGNTGELFF	TGCAGCGTTGAAACTGGGAACACCGGGGAGCTGTTTTTT
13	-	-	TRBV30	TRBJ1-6	CAWTGLLDSPLHF	TGTGCCTGGACAGGGCTATTGGATTCACCCCTCCACTTT
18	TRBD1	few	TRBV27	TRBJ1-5	CASISGQQTSGRNQPQHF	TGTGCCAGCATCTCGGGACAGCAAACCTCGGGGCGCAATCAGCCCCAGCATTTT
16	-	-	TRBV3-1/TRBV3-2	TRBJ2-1	CASSQDTGTGYNEQFF	TGTGCCAGCAGCCAAGATACGGGTACGGGGTACAATGAGCAGTTCTTC
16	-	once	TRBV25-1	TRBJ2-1	CASSDDGGLAYNEQFF	TGTGCCAGCAGTGATGACGGGGGTCTAGCCTACAATGAGCAGTTCTTC
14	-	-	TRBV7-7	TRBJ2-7	CASSLAVTGYEQYF	TGTGCCAGCAGCTTAGCAGTGACTGGGTACGAGCAGTACTTC
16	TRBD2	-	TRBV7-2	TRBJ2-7	CASSHPSGGLLYEQYF	TGTGCCAGCAGCCACCCTAGCGGGGGTCTCCTCTACGAGCAGTACTTC
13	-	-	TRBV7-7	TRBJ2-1	CASSLEGRDEQFF	TGTGCCAGCAGCCTCGAAGGTCGGGATGAGCAGTTCTTC
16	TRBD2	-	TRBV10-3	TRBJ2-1	CAISESASGNYNEQFF	TGTGCCATCAGTGAGTCGGCTAGCGGGAACTACAATGAGCAGTTCTTC
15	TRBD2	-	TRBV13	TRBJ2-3	CASSLTSGGRDTQYF	TGTGCCAGCAGCTTAACTAGCGGGGGTAGGGATACGCAGTATTTT
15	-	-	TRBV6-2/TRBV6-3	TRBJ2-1	CASSYLQGGSNEQFF	TGTGCCAGCAGTTACTTACAGGGTGGTAGCAATGAGCAGTTCTTC
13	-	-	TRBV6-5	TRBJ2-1	CASRLTLWTEQFF	TGTGCCAGCAGGCTCACTTTATGGACAGAGCAGTTCTTC
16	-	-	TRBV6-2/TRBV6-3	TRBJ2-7	CASSYERTRHSYEQYF	TGTGCCAGCAGTTATGAACGGACACGCCACTCCTACGAGCAGTACTTC
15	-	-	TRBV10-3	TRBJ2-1	CAISEIRQKYNEQFF	TGTGCCATCAGTGAAATTCGACAGAAATACAATGAGCAGTTCTTC
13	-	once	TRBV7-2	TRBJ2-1	CASSLGLYNEQFF	TGTGCCAGCAGCTTAGGACTGTACAATGAGCAGTTCTTC
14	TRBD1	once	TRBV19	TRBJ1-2	CASQHRGRINGYTF	TGTGCCAGTCAGCACAGGGGGCGCATTAATGGCTACACCTTC
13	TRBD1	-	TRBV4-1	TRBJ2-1	CASRPIQGNEQFF	TGCGCCAGCAGGCCTATACAGGGGAATGAGCAGTTCTTC
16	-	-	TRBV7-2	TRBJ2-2	CASSQTPGSNTGELFF	TGTGCCAGCAGCCAGACCCCCGGGTCGAACACCGGGGAGCTGTTTTTT
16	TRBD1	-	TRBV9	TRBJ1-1	CASSDGQENLNTEAFF	TGTGCCAGCAGCGACGGACAGGAGAATTTGAACACTGAAGCTTTCTTT